Listed below are T cell receptor beta chains from one sample, sequenced in a study of neurological immune-mediated disorders. TCRdb recomputed calls from the 5' RACE reads with MiXCR, one row per CDR3 protein. The repertoire holds 50,000 to 80,000 distinct CDR3 sequences, with 3% to 4% as singletons. Sequenced input: PBMCs. These receptors originate from a man between 35 and 55 years old with multiple sclerosis. Each CDR3 is given with its conserved first and last residue. D genes are given only for firm matches. Rows may omit the clone size; those that give it use once, few, many or a size class.

TRBD1	TRBV20-1	TRBJ1-5	many	TGCAGTGCTAGAGGAACAGGGGGAGTTTATAGCAATCAGCCCCAGCATTTT	CSARGTGGVYSNQPQHF
NA	TRBV5-1	TRBJ2-5	many	TGCGCCAGCAGCTTGTTTGGGACACAAGAGACCCAGTACTTC	CASSLFGTQETQYF
TRBD1	TRBV27	TRBJ2-7	NA	TGTGCCAGCACCGGGACAGGCCTCTCCTACGAGCAGTACTTC	CASTGTGLSYEQYF
NA	TRBV29-1	TRBJ1-2	few	TGCAGCGTTGAGGGTAGGCGAGCGGAATATGGCTACACCTTC	CSVEGRRAEYGYTF
NA	TRBV6-6	TRBJ2-1	many	TGTGCCAGCAGTTACTCGGCAGGGTTGTCCTACAATGAGCAGTTCTTC	CASSYSAGLSYNEQFF
NA	TRBV5-1	TRBJ2-5	many	TGCGCCAGCAGCTTTCCGGGGTTCCCCCCAGAGACCCAGTACTTC	CASSFPGFPPETQYF
NA	TRBV7-2	TRBJ2-1	many	TGTGCCAGCAGCCTTTACAGATACAATGAGCAGTTCTTC	CASSLYRYNEQFF
TRBD2	TRBV29-1	TRBJ2-5	many	TGCAGCGCCCAAGCACTGGGGGGGCAAGAGACCCAGTACTTC	CSAQALGGQETQYF
NA	TRBV20-1	TRBJ2-4	few	TGCAGTGCTGCTCCAGAGGCTAAAGCCAAAAACATTCAGTACTTC	CSAAPEAKAKNIQYF
TRBD1	TRBV3-1	TRBJ1-1	few	TGTGCCAGCAGCGCTGGGACAGGTAACACTGAAGCTTTCTTT	CASSAGTGNTEAFF
NA	TRBV20-1	TRBJ2-3	many	TGCAGTGCTAGAACGGGGACTAGCACAGATACGCAGTATTTT	CSARTGTSTDTQYF
TRBD1	TRBV5-1	TRBJ1-6	many	TGCGCCAGCAGCCCGGGGGACAGGGGACCCCTCCACTTT	CASSPGDRGPLHF
TRBD1	TRBV5-1	TRBJ1-2	many	TGCGCCAGCAGCCCGGGACAGGTCTCTTATGGCTACACCTTC	CASSPGQVSYGYTF
NA	TRBV19	TRBJ2-1	many	TGTGCCAGTAGCCTGGGGGCAGGGAACGAGCAGTTCTTC	CASSLGAGNEQFF
NA	TRBV7-6	TRBJ1-6	NA	TGTGCCAGCAGCCTGGGACATAATTCAACCCTCAACTTT	CASSLGHNSTLNF
NA	TRBV5-1	TRBJ2-1	many	TGCGCCAGCAGCCGCTCTGAGGAATACAATGAGCAGTTCTTC	CASSRSEEYNEQFF
NA	TRBV5-1	TRBJ1-1	many	TGCGCCAGCAGCTTGGGTGCAGGGGCCCACACTGAAGCTTTCTTT	CASSLGAGAHTEAFF
NA	TRBV6-5	TRBJ1-3	many	TGTGCCAGCAGGTCGGGGGCTGGAAACACCATATATTTT	CASRSGAGNTIYF
NA	TRBV5-1	TRBJ2-1	many	TGCGCCAGCAGCCAAGACTCCGGACAGACCAATGAGCAGTTCTTC	CASSQDSGQTNEQFF
TRBD1	TRBV29-1	TRBJ1-2	many	TGCAGCGTCGCGGACAGGCTTGGCTATGGCTACACCTTC	CSVADRLGYGYTF
NA	TRBV12-3/TRBV12-4	TRBJ2-2	many	TGTGCCAGCAGTGTCCAGGAGGGGAACACCGGGGAGCTGTTTTTT	CASSVQEGNTGELFF
TRBD2	TRBV29-1	TRBJ2-7	many	TGCAGCGTTGAATTCGGGGAGGGCTACGAGCAGTACTTC	CSVEFGEGYEQYF
NA	TRBV5-1	TRBJ1-1	many	TGCGCCAGCAGCCTACAGGGTCCCACTGAAGCTTTCTTT	CASSLQGPTEAFF
NA	TRBV7-6	TRBJ2-1	many	TGTGCCAGCAGTATTCGCGGGATCTACAATGAGCAGTTCTTC	CASSIRGIYNEQFF
NA	TRBV20-1	TRBJ1-1	many	TGCAGTGCTAGAAAAAGCCCCAACACTGAAGCTTTCTTT	CSARKSPNTEAFF
NA	TRBV10-3	TRBJ1-2	many	TGTGCCATCAGTGAGTTTTCGGGGAACTATGGCTACACCTTC	CAISEFSGNYGYTF
NA	TRBV7-3	TRBJ1-1	many	TGTGCCAGCAGCACACAGGGAGGCATGAACACTGAAGCTTTCTTT	CASSTQGGMNTEAFF
NA	TRBV27	TRBJ2-5	many	TGTGCCAGCAGTCCCCGCGGGGAGACCCAGTACTTC	CASSPRGETQYF
NA	TRBV5-1	TRBJ1-5	many	TGCGCCAGCCGAGTCAGCTTCGACAGTAGCAATCAGCCCCAGCATTTT	CASRVSFDSSNQPQHF
NA	TRBV24-1	TRBJ1-1	many	TGTGCCACCAGTGATTTCCCCGTTGGCACTGAAGCTTTCTTT	CATSDFPVGTEAFF
NA	TRBV3-1	TRBJ1-5	many	TGTGCCAGCAGCCAGGGGATTCAGCCCCAGCATTTT	CASSQGIQPQHF
TRBD1	TRBV7-2	TRBJ2-1	few	TGTGCCAGCAGCTTATTCAGGGACAGCCTCAATGAGCAGTTCTTC	CASSLFRDSLNEQFF
TRBD2	TRBV18	TRBJ2-3	many	TGTGCCAGCTCACAGGAAGACGGGGGGACAGATACGCAGTATTTT	CASSQEDGGTDTQYF
TRBD1	TRBV12-3/TRBV12-4	TRBJ2-7	many	TGTGCCAGCAGTTACGGACAGGGAGTCTACGAGCAGTACTTC	CASSYGQGVYEQYF
NA	TRBV4-1	TRBJ2-1	many	TGCGCCAGCAGCCCCGAGGGTGGGGAGGCATACAATGAGCAGTTCTTC	CASSPEGGEAYNEQFF